This passage covers 2 T cell receptor beta chains from one sample sequenced in a study of T cells in Graves' hyperthyroidism and ophthalmopathy. TCR beta CDR3 region amplification was performed from RNA transcripts. In the first-round RT-PCR of the TCR CDR3, the HTBI primer set was used. TCRdb itself ran the multiplex PCR reads through MiXCR, one entry per CDR3 protein. The sample has a few hundred thousand distinct CDR3 sequences, roughly an eighth seen once; the top ten hold roughly 35%. Material for sequencing was blood. These receptors came from a woman in her thirties or forties with Graves' ophthalmopathy.

For this clonotype: A much larger clone lies one base from this, so it may be a read error. This chain connects TRBV28 to TRBJ2-2, with D perhaps TRBD1 (5 bases). TRBJ1-1 matches the DNA end more closely, so the J call is doubtful. CDR1 and CDR2 from the germline V gene are MDHEN and SYDVKM. This CDR3 region has 14 residues. The CDR3 sequence is CATEIRDVVTGAFF. The CDR3 nucleotides read TGTGCCACCGAGATTAGGGACGTTGTAACTGGAGCTTTCTTT.

This clonotype was observed a few times. The chain has TRBV6-1 and TRBJ2-2; D perhaps matches TRBD1 (6 bases). The germline gives CDR1 MNHNS, CDR2 SASEGT. Trimming cost V 5 bases and J 0 bases, with 13 bases left between them. The CDR3 spans 16 residues. CDR3 DNA: TGTGCCAGCAGTCCGATCAGGGGCGCGAACACCGGGGAGCTGTTTTTT. Its protein is CASSPIRGANTGELFF.